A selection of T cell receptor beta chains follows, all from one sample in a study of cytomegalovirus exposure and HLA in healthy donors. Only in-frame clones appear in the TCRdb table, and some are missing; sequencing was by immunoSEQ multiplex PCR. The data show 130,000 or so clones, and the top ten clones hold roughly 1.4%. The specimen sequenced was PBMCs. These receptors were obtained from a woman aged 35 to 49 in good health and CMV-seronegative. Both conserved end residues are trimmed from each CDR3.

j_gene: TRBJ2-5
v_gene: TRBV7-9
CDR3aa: ASSFAPGTGDQETQY

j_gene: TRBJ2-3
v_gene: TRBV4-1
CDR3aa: ASSRDGGGMDTQY

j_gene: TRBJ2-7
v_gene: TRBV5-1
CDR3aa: ASSPGGGSSYEQY

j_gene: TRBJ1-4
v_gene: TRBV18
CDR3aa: ASSPLDRGANEKLF

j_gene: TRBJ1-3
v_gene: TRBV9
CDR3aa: ASSPPGRGRRNTIY

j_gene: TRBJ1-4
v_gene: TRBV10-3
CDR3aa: AISSDRRNEKLF

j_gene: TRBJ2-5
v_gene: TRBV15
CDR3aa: ATSKRTGGFRETQY

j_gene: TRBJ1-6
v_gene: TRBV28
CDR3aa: ASRTTGSNSPLH

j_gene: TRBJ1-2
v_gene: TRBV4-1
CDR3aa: ASSHPGRDNGYT

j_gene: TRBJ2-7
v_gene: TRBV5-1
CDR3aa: ASSLPPTAAYEQY

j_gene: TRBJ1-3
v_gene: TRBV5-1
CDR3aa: ASSGTGGPGNTIY

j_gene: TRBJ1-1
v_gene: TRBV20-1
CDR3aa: SASRQAEAF

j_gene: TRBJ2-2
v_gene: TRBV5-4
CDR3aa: ASRGLRDNRRGGELF

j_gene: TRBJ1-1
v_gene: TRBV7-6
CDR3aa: ASSLGQMNTEAF

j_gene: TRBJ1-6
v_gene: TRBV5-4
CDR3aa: ASSADRGRNSPLH

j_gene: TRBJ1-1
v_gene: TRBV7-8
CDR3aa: ASSGLGQRYTEAF

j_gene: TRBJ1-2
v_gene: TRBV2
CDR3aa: ASSELQGAYGYT

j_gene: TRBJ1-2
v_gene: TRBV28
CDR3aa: ASSSGYYGYT

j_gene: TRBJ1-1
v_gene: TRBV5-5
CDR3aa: ASSLFSSMNTEAF

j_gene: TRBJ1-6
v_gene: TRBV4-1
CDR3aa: ASSSSTVSNSPLH

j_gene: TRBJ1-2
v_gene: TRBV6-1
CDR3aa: ASSEAGSPYGYT

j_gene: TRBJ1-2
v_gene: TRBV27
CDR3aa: ASSPGTGGDYT

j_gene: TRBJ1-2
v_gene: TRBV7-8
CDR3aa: ASSRNSEEGYT

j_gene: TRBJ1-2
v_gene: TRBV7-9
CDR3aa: ASSQTGAGNYGYT

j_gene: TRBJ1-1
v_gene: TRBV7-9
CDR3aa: ASSLSGFGTEAF

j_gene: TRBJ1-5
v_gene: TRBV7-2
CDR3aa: ASSFDSNNQPQH

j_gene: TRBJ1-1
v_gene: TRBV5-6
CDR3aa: ASSLGTGGKAF

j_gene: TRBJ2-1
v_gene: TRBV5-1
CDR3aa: ASSSLPRGSWNEQF

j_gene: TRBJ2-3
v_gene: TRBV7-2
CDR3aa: ASRTGGTGGDTQY

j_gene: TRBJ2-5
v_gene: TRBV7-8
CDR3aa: ASSSGQGAGETQY

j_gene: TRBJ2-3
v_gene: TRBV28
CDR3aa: ATSAPSDTQY

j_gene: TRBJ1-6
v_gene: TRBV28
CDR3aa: ASTLPRGPLH

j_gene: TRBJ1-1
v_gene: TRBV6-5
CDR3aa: ASSYGTVGLNTEAF

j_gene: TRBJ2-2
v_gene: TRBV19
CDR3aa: ASRKTGGDGELF

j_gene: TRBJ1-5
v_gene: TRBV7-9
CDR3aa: ASSLGTVSNQPQH

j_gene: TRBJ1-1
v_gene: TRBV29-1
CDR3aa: SVGNRGDGEAF

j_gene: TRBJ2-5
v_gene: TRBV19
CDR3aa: ASSNRDSGTRRETQY

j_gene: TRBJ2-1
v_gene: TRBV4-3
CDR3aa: ASSQGMGRMYEQF

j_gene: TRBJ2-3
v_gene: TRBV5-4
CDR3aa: ASTRGLERGTDTQY

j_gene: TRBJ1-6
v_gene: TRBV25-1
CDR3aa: ASSASYNSPLH

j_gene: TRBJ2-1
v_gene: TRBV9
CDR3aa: ASSVGPTSNEQF

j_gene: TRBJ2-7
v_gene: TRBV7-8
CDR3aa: ASSRSQGAEQY

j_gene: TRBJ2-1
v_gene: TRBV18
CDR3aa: ASSPTPGNNEQF

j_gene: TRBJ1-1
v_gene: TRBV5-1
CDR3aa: ASTPEDQSEAF

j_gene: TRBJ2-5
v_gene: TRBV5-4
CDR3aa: ASSLAETQY

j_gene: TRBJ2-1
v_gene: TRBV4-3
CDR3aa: ASSPGLAGEGEQF

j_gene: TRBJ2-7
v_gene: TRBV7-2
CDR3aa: ASSLGPAGLSYEQY

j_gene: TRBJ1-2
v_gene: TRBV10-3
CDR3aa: AITRENYGYT

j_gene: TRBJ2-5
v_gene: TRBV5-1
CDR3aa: ASSFPGGGMETQY

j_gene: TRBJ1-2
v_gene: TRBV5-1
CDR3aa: ASSYDGQGVQGYT

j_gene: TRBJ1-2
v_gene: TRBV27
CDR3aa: ASSLSGTGLNYGYT

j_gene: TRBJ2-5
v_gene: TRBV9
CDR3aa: ASSVVERETQY

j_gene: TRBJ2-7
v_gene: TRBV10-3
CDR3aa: AIRRSHEQY

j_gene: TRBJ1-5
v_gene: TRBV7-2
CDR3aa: ASSLADSRAQH

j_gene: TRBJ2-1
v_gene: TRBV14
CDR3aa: ASVKGQGHNEQF

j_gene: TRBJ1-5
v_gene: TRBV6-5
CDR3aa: ASSRGYSNQPQH